This T cell receptor (beta chain) was sequenced in a study of blood T cell repertoires in COVID-19. Original handling: Nucleated cell counts were estimated from reference gene primer amplification. Repertoires were generated with immunoSEQ multiplex PCR, while TCRdb's copy carries only in-frame clones and drops some. D and trimming come from the DNA, and the V and J calls and clone size come from that table. This table has approximately 170,000 clones, roughly 85% appearing once. The CDR3 consists of 14 residues. V was pared by 5 bases and J by 1 base, with 1 base of the junction left unmatched. CDR1 and CDR2 from the germline V gene are SGHTA and FQGTGA.

The TCR sequence derives from a woman older than 75 with active or convalescent COVID-19. This sequence joins TRBV7-3 and TRBJ2-1, with 8 bases fitting TRBD2. The sample consisted of peripheral blood. The CDR3 here is CASSTGGSYNEQFF. The CDR3 DNA sequence: TGTGCCAGCAGCACGGGAGGGTCCTACAATGAGCAGTTCTTC.